This section outlines one T cell receptor (beta chain) sequence together with its context. Its ends do not fully match the called genes, so a read error is possible. The entry originates in a study of blood T cell repertoires in COVID-19. About the study: Samples taken during acute and convalescent COVID-19 were collected in the United States, Italy and Spain. Sources were T cells, B-cell-depleted T cells, or PBMCs; the material itself was cDNA or gDNA.

The CDR3 length is 11 residues. Germline V gene lookup returns CDR1 LGHDT and CDR2 YNNKEL (reference sequence). Authors' analysis steps: Estimation of nucleated cell counts relied on the amplification of reference gene primers. Libraries were prepared by immunoSEQ multiplex PCR; TCRdb keeps only in-frame clonotypes and omits some of them. The V and J calls and clone size were taken over from that table, and D and trimming were inferred from the DNA. The sample lists 140,000 to 150,000 clones; 84% were seen once. This chain links TRBV3-1 (or the pseudogene TRBV3-2) with TRBJ2-1; TRBD2 aligns across 7 bases. Input material: peripheral blood. The TCR sequence derives from a human donor in a cohort sampled during active COVID-19. In DNA form, the CDR3 reads TGTGCCAGCAGCCCTCGGGACTATCTAGTCTTC. Translated: CASSPRDYLVF.